This T cell receptor beta chain appears in the sequencing data of a study of T cells after posttransplantation cyclophosphamide. The CDR3 totals 12 residues. Trimming left V 3 bases short and J 8 bases short, with 10 bases between. CDR1 is LNHDA and CDR2 is SQIVND in the germline V gene (reference sequence). Assay used: immunoSEQ multiplex PCR; TCRdb lists only in-frame clones, some missing. This repertoire shows roughly 70,000 clones, 93% found once; its top ten account for about 3%. The chain combines TRBV19 with TRBJ1-2, with D possibly matching TRBD1 (6 bases). The source is a woman aged 25 to 39 in good health and a related stem cell transplant donor. Sequenced material: PBMCs. CDR3 residues: CASSMGGWGYTF. DNA of the CDR3: TGTGCCAGTAGTATGGGGGGCTGGGGCTACACCTTC.